The TCR beta chain under discussion was sequenced for a study of response to subunit inactivated influenza vaccine. Study results and limitations: The authors proposed limited new T cell recruitment per seasonal influenza vaccination.

Each CDR3 protein gets one entry after TCRdb re-called the RT-PCR reads with MiXCR. The sample lists about 650,000 distinct CDR3 sequences; around 14% were seen once. Details on this clonotype: Its antigen remains unidentified.

This CDR3 has 15 amino acids. Germline CDR1 reads WSHSY; CDR2 reads SAAADI. Trimming cost V 3 bases and J 6 bases; bases outside gene matches: 9. The rearrangement uses TRBV10-2 and TRBJ2-7; the match to TRBD2 covers 9 bases. The sample here was PBMCs from blood, taken roughly 12 days after vaccination. The sequence was obtained from a man over 45 who received an inactivated influenza vaccine. This CDR3 is CASSEGQRGVTEQYF. The CDR3 DNA reads as TGCGCCAGCAGTGAAGGGCAGCGGGGGGTAACCGAGCAGTACTTC.